Presented here are 10 T cell receptor beta chains from one specimen sequenced in a study of blood T cells in healthy people across ages. Combining a sample-barcoded 5' primer with a J-beta primer mix, a second PCR ran for roughly 6 to 11 cycles. MiXCR was run by TCRdb on the 5' RACE reads, yielding one entry per CDR3 protein. Of 1.5 million or so distinct CDR3 sequences listed, around 42% were seen once; the top ten hold 6.5% to 10%. What was sequenced was blood. These receptors were obtained from a woman in her late teens or twenties in good health.

There are a few counts of this clonotype. The V gene is TRBV30, the J gene TRBJ2-5; the D gene is possibly TRBD1 (5 bases). The tail of the sequence fits TRBJ2-7 better, so the J call may be wrong. The CDR3 runs 11 residues. Germline V CDR1 and CDR2: GTSNPN, SVGIG (reference sequence). The CDR3 DNA reads TGTGCCTGGAGACAGGAGTACGAGCAGTACTTC. Protein sequence: CAWRQEYEQYF.

The V gene is TRBV7-9, the J gene TRBJ1-2; the match to TRBD1 covers 9 bases. Germline V gene data show CDR1 as SEHNR and CDR2 as FQNEAQ (reference sequence). The CDR3 has 13 amino acids. Trimming removed 6 bases from V and 7 bases from J; junction bases left unmatched: 6. CDR3 DNA: TGTGCCAGCAGGACTACAGGGGGCTGTGGCTACACCTTC. Its translation: CASRTTGGCGYTF. The full variable domain, its missing parts supplied by reference TRBV7-9 and TRBJ1-2, is DTGVSQNPRHKITKRGQNVTFRCDPISEHNRLYWYRQTLGQGPEFLTYFQNEAQLEKSRLLSDRFSAERPKGSFSTLEIQRTEQGDSAMYLCASRTTGGCGYTFGSGTRLTVV.

V and J are TRBV21-1 and TRBJ2-7; TRBD2, the table's D call, lacks a check against the DNA. TRBV21-1 is a known pseudogene. This CDR3 spans 16 amino acids. Here the CDR3 reads CATRWPRRVCPPEQYF. CDR3 coding DNA: TGTGCCACCAGATGGCCTAGGAGGGTCTGCCCACCCGAGCAGTACTTC.

The chain combines TRBV27 with TRBJ2-1; D is tentatively TRBD1 or TRBD2 (5 bases each). The CDR3 loop spans 15 amino acids. Trimming took 4 bases from V and 9 from J, leaving 19 bases between them. Germline CDR1 and CDR2: MNHEY and SMNVEV (reference sequence). The CDR3 is CASSYPGLAGFEQFF. CDR3 nucleotides: TGTGCCAGCAGTTATCCGGGGCTAGCAGGGTTTGAGCAGTTCTTC.

This clonotype was picked up a small number of times. The chain couples TRBV7-9 to TRBJ1-4; D call uncertain. The V gene's germline CDR1 is SEHNR and CDR2 FQNEAQ (reference sequence). V was trimmed by 4 bases and J by 7 bases, leaving 10 bases between them. The CDR3 spans 13 residues. CDR3 protein: CASSWTPREKLFF. The CDR3 coding sequence is TGTGCCAGCAGCTGGACGCCTCGTGAAAAACTGTTTTTT.

This chain connects TRBV18 to TRBJ2-2; 9 bases match TRBD2. Per the germline V gene, CDR1 is KGHSH and CDR2 is LQKENI. The trim removed 0 bases at V and 4 bases at J, leaving 9 bases unmatched. The CDR3 has 18 residues. The CDR3 bases are TGTGCCAGCTCACCACCCAACCCGGGACTAGCAGCCACCGGGGAGCTGTTTTTT. Its translation is CASSPPNPGLAATGELFF.

The chain links TRBV4-1 to TRBJ2-7; D unresolved. Trimming took off 3 bases at V and 2 bases at J, with 8 bases between the two ends. CDR3 length equals 13 residues. In germline, CDR1 is MGHRA, CDR2 YSYEKL. CDR3 loop: CASSQTVTYEQYF. Here the CDR3 DNA reads TGCGCCAGCAGCCAGACGGTGACCTACGAGCAGTACTTC.

This clonotype was seen only a few times. V usage is TRBV5-1 and J usage is TRBJ2-7; unclear D gene. Germline CDR1 SGHRS, CDR2 YFSETQ. The CDR3 is made up of 14 amino acids. Trimming removed 2 bases from V and 2 bases from J, with 11 bases in between. The CDR3 is CASSLWSGTYEQYF. The CDR3 DNA reads as TGCGCCAGCAGCTTATGGTCTGGAACCTACGAGCAGTACTTC.

This clonotype turned up a few times. This chain links TRBV3-1 with TRBJ1-5; 8 bases fit TRBD1. With 4 bases clipped from V and 7 bases from J, the junction kept 9 bases outside the gene matches. This CDR3 comprises 15 residues. Germline CDR1 and CDR2: LGHDT and YNNKEL (reference sequence). The chain's CDR3 is CASSLMTGVDQPQHF. Here the CDR3 DNA reads TGTGCCAGCAGCCTAATGACAGGGGTAGACCAGCCCCAGCATTTT.

With regard to this clonotype: At one end the junction does not follow the germline gene, possibly because of a read error. The chain recombines TRBV7-2 with TRBJ2-3; no firm D call. The CDR3 is 14 residues long. Looked up from germline, CDR1 is SGHTA and CDR2 is FQGNSA. The CDR3 protein is CASSPVGGTDMQYF. CDR3 nucleotide sequence: TGTGCCAGCAGCCCCGTAGGCGGCACAGATATGCAGTATTTT.